There are a few counts of the clone carrying this TCR beta chain. Its cognate antigen is unknown. The data originate from a study of beta chain features in type 1 diabetes. Study-wide results and limits: Shorter TCRB CDR3s, moderately but significantly so, were found in Type 1 diabetes patients in all four CD4+ subsets.

Sequenced material consisted of expressed TCRB transcripts (all of the isolated RNA was reverse transcribed). Produced via immunoSEQ multiplex PCR; TCRdb's table is partial and in-frame only. The table has under 850,000 clones, roughly 12% seen once. This TCR was sampled from a man between 18 and 29 years old with type 1 diabetes. The sequencing sample was made of naive CD4+ T cells from blood.

CDR3 residues: CAWSATGRLAEAFF. The CDR3 region has the DNA TGTGCCTGGAGTGCGACAGGGAGGCTTGCCGAAGCTTTCTTT. The gene calls are TRBV30 and TRBJ1-1; 7 bases agree with TRBD1. The V segment lost 1 base and the J segment 8 bases; nucleotides outside the gene matches: 10. Germline CDR1 is GTSNPN and CDR2 is SVGIG (reference sequence). CDR3 length equals 14 residues.